This TCR beta chain originates from a study of CD8 T cells in Susac syndrome. Overall study findings and caveats: It was acknowledged in the study that its TCR sequencing and HLA analysis involved a relatively small number of individuals.

Germline lookup yields CDR1 DFQATT and CDR2 SNEGSKA (reference sequence). The CDR3 runs 13 residues. Trimming took off 7 bases at V and 4 bases at J, with 17 bases between the two ends. The authors sequenced TCR beta from blood CD8+ and CD4+ T cells. Bulk CD8+ and CD4+ cells came from magnetic negative isolation; CD8+ TEMRA by FACS. With random hexamers, reverse transcription was performed on 0.5 to 1 ug of RNA. It was immunoSEQ multiplex PCR that amplified TCR beta CDR3 across 54 Vbeta and 13 Jbeta. TCRdb independently ran MiXCR on the immunoSEQ multiplex PCR reads; one entry per CDR3 protein. This sample has fewer than 350,000 distinct CDR3 sequences; under 95% occur once, and the top ten carry less than 0.08%. Regarding this clonotype: The antigen is not known.

The source is a human donor with multiple sclerosis. The material sequenced was CD4+ T cells from PBMCs. The J gene is TRBJ2-7, the V gene TRBV20-1; tentative D call: TRBD1 (6 bases). The CDR3 loop is CSVGDIGTYEQYF. DNA of the CDR3: TGCAGTGTTGGGGACATAGGGACATACGAGCAGTACTTC.